These 12 T cell receptor beta chains originate from one sample sequenced in a study of identical twins. One entry per CDR3 protein results from TCRdb running MiXCR on the 5' RACE reads. Among 1.5 million to 2 million distinct CDR3 sequences, about 32% were seen once, and the ten largest hold more than 0.25%. Source material: cord blood. These receptors were taken from a newborn girl in good health.

This clonotype was detected many times. The V call is TRBV10-3, the J call TRBJ2-7; D possibly corresponds to TRBD2 (5 bases). V lost 7 bases and J 5 bases, leaving 15 bases between the germline ends. CDR1 ENHRY and CDR2 SYGVKD come from the germline V gene. This CDR3 has 13 amino acids. The CDR3 nucleotides read TGTGCCATCACGAGGGAAGAGCGGAACGAGCAGTACTTC. This codes for CAITREERNEQYF.

This clonotype was counted once. This sequence joins TRBV4-1 and TRBJ2-1; TRBD2 aligns across 11 bases. With 0 bases clipped from V and 6 bases from J, the junction kept 7 bases outside the gene matches. The CDR3 contains 17 residues. Looked up from germline, CDR1 is MGHRA and CDR2 is YSYEKL. This chain's CDR3 is CASSQDAFLAGGNEQFF. CDR3 DNA sequence: TGCGCCAGCAGCCAAGATGCATTCCTAGCGGGAGGCAATGAGCAGTTCTTC.

This clonotype was detected only a few times. This chain uses TRBV5-1 with TRBJ2-7, with a weak D call TRBD1 (6 bases). The V and J ends lost 2 bases and 0 bases respectively, with 12 bases between them. CDR3 size: 15 residues. In germline, CDR1 is SGHRS, CDR2 YFSETQ. CDR3 in DNA: TGCGCCAGCAGCTTAGACAGGCCGAGCTCCTACGAGCAGTACTTC. It encodes CASSLDRPSSYEQYF. Full variable domain (rest looked up from reference TRBV5-1 and TRBJ2-7): KAGVTQTPRYLIKTRGQQVTLSCSPISGHRSVSWYQQTPGQGLQFLFEYFSETQRNKGNFPGRFSGRQFSNSRSEMNVSTLELGDSALYLCASSLDRPSSYEQYFGPGTRLTVT.

The chain uses TRBV10-3 and TRBJ2-5; D perhaps matches TRBD1 (6 bases). The CDR3 sequence is 14 residues long. The V end was cut by 4 bases, the J end by 2 bases, with 11 bases between. Germline CDR1 ENHRY, CDR2 SYGVKD. The CDR3 spells CAISVMQGQETQYF. The CDR3 DNA reads TGTGCCATCAGTGTTATGCAGGGGCAAGAGACCCAGTACTTC.

DNA for the CDR3: TGTGCCAGCAGTTTTAGTTCTGGACAGGGGGAAGGCTACACCTTC. Translated: CASSFSSGQGEGYTF. This rearrangement joins TRBV12-3 or TRBV12-4 to TRBJ1-2; 10 nucleotides match TRBD1. Trimming at V came to 3 bases and at J to 8 bases, leaving 9 bases not matched to a gene. The length of the CDR3 is 15 residues.

This sequence joins TRBV20-1 and TRBJ2-1, with 7 bases lining up with TRBD1. Per germline, CDR1 DFQATT and CDR2 SNEGSKA (reference sequence). V lost 0 bases to trimming and J lost 5 bases; unmatched junction nucleotides: 10. The CDR3 sequence is 16 residues long. The CDR3 sequence is CSARDLARQGNNEQFF. The CDR3 coding sequence is TGCAGTGCTAGAGATTTGGCGAGACAGGGAAACAATGAGCAGTTCTTC.

This clonotype has a handful of counts. The V gene is TRBV29-1, the J gene TRBJ1-1; maybe TRBD1 (5 bases). Looked up from germline, CDR1 is SQVTM and CDR2 is ANQGSEA. CDR3 length: 11 amino acids. The germline V and J ends were trimmed by 3 bases and 8 bases, with 10 bases remaining between them. The DNA for the CDR3 is TGCAGCGTTGAGGGGGGGGGAGAAGCTTTCTTT. Translation gives CSVEGGGEAFF.

The J gene is TRBJ1-1, the V gene TRBV20-1; 9 positions match TRBD1. The CDR3 extends over 14 amino acids. V was pared by 3 bases and J by 1 base, with 3 bases of the junction left unmatched. Germline lookup yields CDR1 DFQATT and CDR2 SNEGSKA (reference sequence). CDR3 DNA: TGCAGTGCTAGGCGGGGACAGGGGAACACTGAAGCTTTCTTT. It specifies CSARRGQGNTEAFF.

About this clonotype: Just one base apart from a much larger clone, this may be a read error. CDR3 bases: TGCAGCGTTGTGCCGGAAGGCTATGGCTACACCTTC. It yields the protein CSVVPEGYGYTF. This chain uses TRBV29-1 with TRBJ1-2; D is unclear. The CDR3 is 12 amino acids. Germline CDR1 reads SQVTM; CDR2 reads ANQGSEA. V gave up 4 bases and J gave up 4 bases, with 10 bases separating them.

This clonotype has more than one count but fewer than ten. The chain has TRBV5-6 and TRBJ2-5; 7 nucleotides match TRBD1. V dropped 1 base and J dropped 2; count of bases not matched to a gene: 11. The length of the CDR3 is 17 residues. Germline V gene sequence: CDR1 SGHDT, CDR2 YYEEEE. The CDR3 loop is CASSLQMLRDRQETQYF. Written as DNA, the CDR3 is TGTGCCAGCAGCTTGCAAATGCTCCGGGACAGACAAGAGACCCAGTACTTC.

This clonotype was seen a few times. The chain has TRBV27 and TRBJ1-2; 10 bases match TRBD1. The V gene end was trimmed by 4 bases and the J gene end by 5 bases; junction bases not matched to a gene: 4. Per germline, CDR1 MNHEY and CDR2 SMNVEV (reference sequence). The CDR3 runs 14 residues. The CDR3 loop reads CASSSGQGLYGYTF. As DNA, the CDR3 is TGTGCCAGCAGTTCGGGACAGGGGCTTTATGGCTACACCTTC.

This chain joins TRBV7-9 and TRBJ2-1; 12 nucleotides align to TRBD2. The CDR3 is 16 amino acids. V gave up 7 bases and J gave up 5 bases; unmatched junction bases: 9. Germline CDR1 and CDR2: SEHNR and FQNEAQ (reference sequence). CDR3 protein: CASTLSRTSGDNEQFF. The CDR3 DNA is TGTGCCAGCACCCTTTCTCGGACTAGCGGGGACAATGAGCAGTTCTTC.